This T cell receptor (beta chain) is from a study of blood T cell repertoires in COVID-19. The V and J ends lost 11 bases and 7 bases, in that order; junction bases with no gene match: 9. CDR3 length: 13 amino acids. Germline V gene data show CDR1 as SNHLY and CDR2 as FYNNEI. This table comes from immunoSEQ multiplex PCR, and its TCRdb copy is limited to in-frame clones, with some not included. The sample lists about 530,000 clones, roughly nine tenths occurring once. The sequenced sample was peripheral blood. The genes are TRBV2 and TRBJ2-1; TRBD2 matches 9 bases. The sequence was collected from a woman between 50 and 59 years old with COVID-19, enrolled during active disease. The CDR3 sequence: CAGARGGLNEQFF. The DNA of the CDR3 is TGTGCCGGGGCGCGGGGGGGTCTAAATGAGCAGTTCTTC.